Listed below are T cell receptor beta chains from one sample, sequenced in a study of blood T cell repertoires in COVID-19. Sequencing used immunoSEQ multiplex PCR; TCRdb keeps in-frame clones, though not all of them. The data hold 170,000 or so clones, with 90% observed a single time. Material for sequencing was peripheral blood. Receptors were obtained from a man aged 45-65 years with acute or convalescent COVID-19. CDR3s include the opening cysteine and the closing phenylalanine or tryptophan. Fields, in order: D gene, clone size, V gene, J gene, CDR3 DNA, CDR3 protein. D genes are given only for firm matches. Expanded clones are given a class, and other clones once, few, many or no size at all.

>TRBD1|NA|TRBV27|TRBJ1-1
TGTGCCAGCAGTACGACAGGGGGGATGAACACTGAAGCTTTCTTT
CASSTTGGMNTEAFF
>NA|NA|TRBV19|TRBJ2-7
TGTGCCACCCGGGGAGTCGGCTCCTACGAGCAGTACTTC
CATRGVGSYEQYF
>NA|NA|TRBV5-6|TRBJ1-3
TGTGCCAGCAGCTGGCCCAGGGCTGGAAACACCATATATTTT
CASSWPRAGNTIYF
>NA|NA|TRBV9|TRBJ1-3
TGTGCCAGCAGCCCCCGGGGAAACACCATATATTTT
CASSPRGNTIYF
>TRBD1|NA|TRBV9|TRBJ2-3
TGTGCCAGCAGCGCCGACAGGGGGAGTACAGATACGCAGTATTTT
CASSADRGSTDTQYF
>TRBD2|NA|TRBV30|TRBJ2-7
TGTGCCTGGAGATTTGGTAGCGGGTTTAGGGCCTACGAGCAGTACTTC
CAWRFGSGFRAYEQYF
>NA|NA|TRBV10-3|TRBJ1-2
TGTGCCAGCAGGGTAGAGGGTGTCTTTAACTATGGCTACACCTTC
CASRVEGVFNYGYTF
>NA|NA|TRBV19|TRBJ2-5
TGTGCCAGTAGCGACTACTTTTTTGGGGTTTTGGCAGGTGAAGAGACCCAGTACTTC
CASSDYFFGVLAGEETQYF
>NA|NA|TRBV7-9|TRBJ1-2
TGTGCCAGCAGCACTTCAGGGGATATCAGCTACACCTTC
CASSTSGDISYTF
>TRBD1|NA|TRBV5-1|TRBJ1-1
TGCGCCAGCAGCCCGTACGGGACAGAGAACACTGAAGCTTTCTTT
CASSPYGTENTEAFF
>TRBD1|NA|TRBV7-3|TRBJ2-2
TGTGCCAGCAGCTTAAAGCCAGGGGGCACCGGGGAGCTGTTTTTT
CASSLKPGGTGELFF
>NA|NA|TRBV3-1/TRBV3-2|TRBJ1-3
TGTGCCAGCACCCCAGGGTTTAGAAACACCATATATTTT
CASTPGFRNTIYF
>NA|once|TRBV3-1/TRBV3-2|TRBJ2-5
TGTGCCAGCAGCCCCCGGGACTCCAGGGAGGCGAGCCGGGGGGAGACCCAGTACTTC
CASSPRDSREASRGETQYF
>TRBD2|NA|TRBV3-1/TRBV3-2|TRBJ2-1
TGTGCCAGCCAGAGCGGACTAGCGGTATCCTACAATGAGCAGTTCTTC
CASQSGLAVSYNEQFF
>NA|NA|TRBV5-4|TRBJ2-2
TGTGCCAAGTATGAGGTCATCCTCGCGAACACCGGGGAGCTGTTTTTT
CAKYEVILANTGELFF
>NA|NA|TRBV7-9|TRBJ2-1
TGTGCCAGCAGCCCGAAGGGGTATGAGCAGTTCTTC
CASSPKGYEQFF
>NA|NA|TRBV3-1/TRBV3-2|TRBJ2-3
TGTGCCAGCAGCACCCACCCAACAGGTTTCACAGATACGCAGTATTTT
CASSTHPTGFTDTQYF
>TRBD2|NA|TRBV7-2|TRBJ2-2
TGTGCCAGCAGCTTACTCGGCGGGAGCACCCTCGGGGAGCTGTTTTTT
CASSLLGGSTLGELFF
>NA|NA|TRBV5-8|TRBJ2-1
TGTGCCAGCAGTCGCGCCTCCTACAATGAGCAGTTCTTC
CASSRASYNEQFF
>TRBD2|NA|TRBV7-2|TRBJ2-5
TGTGCCAGCAGCCGCACACTAGCGGGAGAGACCCAGTACTTC
CASSRTLAGETQYF
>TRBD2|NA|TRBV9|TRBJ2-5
TGTGCCAGCAGCGTTAGCGGGGGGGCAAAAGAGACCCAGTACTTC
CASSVSGGAKETQYF
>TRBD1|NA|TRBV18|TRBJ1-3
TGTGCCAGCTCACCACTTCCAGGGGGAGGCTCTGGAAACACCATATATTTT
CASSPLPGGGSGNTIYF
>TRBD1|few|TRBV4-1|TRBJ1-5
TGCGCCAGCAGCCAGGGACAGGGTAGCAATCAGCCCCAGCATTTT
CASSQGQGSNQPQHF
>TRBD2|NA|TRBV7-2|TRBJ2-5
TGTGCCAGCAGCTTGGGGACTAGCGGGGGGGCCGGAGAGACCCAGTACTTC
CASSLGTSGGAGETQYF
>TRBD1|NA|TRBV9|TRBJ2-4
TGTGCCAGCAGCGACAAACGACAGGGGGTAAACATTCAGTACTTC
CASSDKRQGVNIQYF
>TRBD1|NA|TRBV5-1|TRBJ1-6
TGCGCCAGCAGCTTGGTGACAGGGGCTCTCAATTCACCCCTCCACTTT
CASSLVTGALNSPLHF
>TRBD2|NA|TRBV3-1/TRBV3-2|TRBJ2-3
TGTGCCAGCAGCCCTCACCCCACTAGCGGCACAGATACGCAGTATTTT
CASSPHPTSGTDTQYF
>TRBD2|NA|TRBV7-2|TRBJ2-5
TGTGCCAGCAGCTTAAGCCACGGGGGGGTTCAAGAGACCCAGTACTTC
CASSLSHGGVQETQYF
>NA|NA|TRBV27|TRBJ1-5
TGTGCCAGCAGTTTTCGGGGTGGGAATCAGCCCCAGCATTTT
CASSFRGGNQPQHF
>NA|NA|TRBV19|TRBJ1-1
TGTGCCAGTACGAAGGGGTTAAACACTGAAGCTTTCTTT
CASTKGLNTEAFF
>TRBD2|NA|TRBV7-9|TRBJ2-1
TGTGCCAGCAGCTGGGGACTAGCGGGATCAAGGAGCTCCTACAATGAGCAGTTCTTC
CASSWGLAGSRSSYNEQFF
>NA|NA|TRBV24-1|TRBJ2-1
TGTGCCACCAGTGACTGGCGGGCGAGCTCCTACAATGAGCAGTTCTTC
CATSDWRASSYNEQFF
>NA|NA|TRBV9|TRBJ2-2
TGTGCCAGCAGCGTAGGGGGAGCCCCAGGGAACACCGGGGAGCTGTTTTTT
CASSVGGAPGNTGELFF
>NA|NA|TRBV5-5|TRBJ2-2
TGTGCCAGCAGCTTTAGCGCCTCGAACACCGGGGAGCTGTTTTTT
CASSFSASNTGELFF
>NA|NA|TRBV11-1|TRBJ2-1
TGTGCCAGCAGCCGACGGTATCCCCCCAGGGAGCAGTTCTTC
CASSRRYPPREQFF
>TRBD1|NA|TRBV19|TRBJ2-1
TGTGCCACTGGACAGGGTATACATGAGCAGTTCTTC
CATGQGIHEQFF
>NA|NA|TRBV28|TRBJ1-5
TGTGCCAGCACAATTCAGGGGTTGGAGCCCCAGCATTTT
CASTIQGLEPQHF
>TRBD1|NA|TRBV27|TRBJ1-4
TGTGCCAGCAGACCGACAGGGCTAAATGAAAAACTGTTTTTT
CASRPTGLNEKLFF
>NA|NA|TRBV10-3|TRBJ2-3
TGTGCCACCGCACTGCAGTCCCGAGGTAGCACAGATACGCAGTATTTT
CATALQSRGSTDTQYF
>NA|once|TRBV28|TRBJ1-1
TGTGCCAGCAGTCTCAGGGGTGGGAACACTGAAGCTTTCTTT
CASSLRGGNTEAFF
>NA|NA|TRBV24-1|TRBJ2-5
TGTGCCACCAGTGTTTCACAAAACCAAGAGACCCAGTACTTC
CATSVSQNQETQYF
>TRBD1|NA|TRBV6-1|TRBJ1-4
TGTGCCAGCAGGGAAGCCGGGACAGGGGGCGAAAAACTGTTTTTT
CASREAGTGGEKLFF
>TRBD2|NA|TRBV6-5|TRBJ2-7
TGTGCCAGCAGCCGACTAGCGGGAGGGGACGAGCAGTACTTC
CASSRLAGGDEQYF
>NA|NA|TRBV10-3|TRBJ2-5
TGTGCCATCAGTAGGACAGTGCAAGAGACCCAGTACTTC
CAISRTVQETQYF
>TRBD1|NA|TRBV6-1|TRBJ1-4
TGTGCCAGCAGTGGGTACCCCGGACAGGGAACAACTAATGAAAAACTGTTTTTT
CASSGYPGQGTTNEKLFF